The sequence of this TCR beta chain was determined in a study of blood T cell repertoires in COVID-19. Whole-study context: Italy, Spain and the United States were the sources of the convalescent and acute COVID-19 samples. T cells, B-cell-depleted T cells, or PBMCs supplied cDNA or gDNA.

Participants were aged about 18 to 89 years from approximately 24 US areas. A single count supports this clone. Per the study methods: Reference gene primer amplification in the assay estimated nucleated cell counts. The repertoire was sequenced with immunoSEQ multiplex PCR; TCRdb's copy has only in-frame clones and lacks some. Clone size and the V and J calls come from that table; the DNA yielded D and trimming. The data hold approximately 300,000 clones, with approximately 83% observed a single time. The junction had 16 bases not matched to a gene; V was cut back by 5 bases and J by 4 bases. The CDR3 covers 17 residues. Germline assignment: CDR1 SGHNT and CDR2 YYREEE (reference sequence).

The material sequenced was PBMCs or T cells enriched from blood (not recorded which). This receptor was obtained from a woman aged 25 to 45 who had recovered from COVID-19. The V call is TRBV5-4, the J call TRBJ1-1; 8 bases line up with TRBD1. CDR3 sequence (DNA): TGTGCCAGCAGTGGGAGATCCGACAGGGGAATTTCCACTGAAGCTTTCTTT. Encoded protein: CASSGRSDRGISTEAFF.